The following is a T cell receptor beta chain sequence with its context. This sample is drawn from a study of T cell responses to AZD1222 COVID-19 vaccine. CDR1 is SGDLS and CDR2 is YYNGEE in the germline V gene. The V and J ends lost 6 bases and 0 bases respectively, with 1 base between them. The CDR3 is made up of 12 amino acids. TCRdb's table, derived via immunoSEQ multiplex PCR, lists solely in-frame clones and lacks some. The sample yields about 130,000 clones, 85% to 95% seen once. The gene calls are TRBV9 and TRBJ2-6; no clear D. The source was peripheral blood, collected 28 days after the second AZD1222 dose. This TCR came from an adult who received the AZD1222 COVID-19 vaccine. CDR3 in DNA: TGTGCCAGCAACTCTGGGGCCAACGTCCTGACTTTC. This sequence encodes CASNSGANVLTF.